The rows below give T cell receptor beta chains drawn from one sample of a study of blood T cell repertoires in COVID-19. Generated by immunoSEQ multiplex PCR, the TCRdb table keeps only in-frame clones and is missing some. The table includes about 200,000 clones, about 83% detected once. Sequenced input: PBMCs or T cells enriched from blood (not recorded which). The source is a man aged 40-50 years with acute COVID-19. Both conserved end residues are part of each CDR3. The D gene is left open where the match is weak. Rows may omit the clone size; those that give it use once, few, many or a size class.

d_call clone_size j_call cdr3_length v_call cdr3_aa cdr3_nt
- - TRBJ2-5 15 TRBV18 CASSPSWTEGKTQYF TGTGCCAGCTCCCCTAGTTGGACAGAAGGGAAGACCCAGTACTTC
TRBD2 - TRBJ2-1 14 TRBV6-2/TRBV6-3 CASSWAGLHNEQFF TGTGCCAGCAGTTGGGCGGGACTACACAATGAGCAGTTCTTC
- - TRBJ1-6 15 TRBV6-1 CASSEGYRVASPLHF TGTGCCAGCAGTGAAGGTTACAGGGTCGCGTCACCCCTCCACTTT
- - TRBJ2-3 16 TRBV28 CASSPLQRILTDTQYF TGTGCCAGCAGTCCCCTCCAGCGTATACTCACAGATACGCAGTATTTT
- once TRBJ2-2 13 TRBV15 CATSGQYTGELFF TGTGCCACCAGCGGGCAGTACACCGGGGAGCTGTTTTTT
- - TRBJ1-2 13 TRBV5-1 CASSLEGGRGYTF TGCGCCAGCAGCTTGGAGGGGGGGAGAGGCTACACCTTC
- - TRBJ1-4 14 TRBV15 CATSRDRGNEKLFF TGTGCCACCAGCAGGGACAGAGGGAATGAAAAACTGTTTTTT
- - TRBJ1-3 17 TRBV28 CASSFSSAAQPVNTIYF TGTGCCAGCAGTTTTTCTTCGGCGGCTCAGCCCGTCAACACCATATATTTT
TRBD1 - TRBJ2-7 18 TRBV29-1 CSVEELRTGAENPTKQYF TGCAGCGTTGAAGAGCTCAGGACAGGGGCCGAGAACCCTACGAAGCAGTACTTC
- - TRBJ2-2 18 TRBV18 CASSPIPVGGANTGELFF TGTGCCAGCTCACCCATACCGGTGGGGGGAGCGAACACCGGGGAGCTGTTTTTT
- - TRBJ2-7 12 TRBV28 CASRQGEGEQYF TGTGCCAGCAGACAGGGGGAGGGCGAGCAGTACTTC
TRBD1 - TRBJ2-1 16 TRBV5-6 CASSSQGESSYNEQFF TGTGCCAGCAGCTCACAGGGGGAAAGCTCCTACAATGAGCAGTTCTTC
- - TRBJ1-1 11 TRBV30 CAWTPLTEAFF TGTGCCTGGACCCCCTTGACTGAAGCTTTCTTT
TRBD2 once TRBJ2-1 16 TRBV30 CAWSLPTSGRGNEQFF TGTGCCTGGAGTCTCCCCACTAGCGGGAGGGGGAATGAGCAGTTCTTC
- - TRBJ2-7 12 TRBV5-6 CASSSGQHEQYF TGTGCCAGCAGCTCAGGACAACACGAGCAGTACTTC
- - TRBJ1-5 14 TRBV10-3 CAISELVGSSPQHF TGTGCCATCAGTGAGTTGGTAGGGAGTTCGCCCCAGCATTTT
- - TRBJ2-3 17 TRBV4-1 CASSLLSGGHRTDTQYF TGCGCCAGCAGCCTCCTGAGTGGGGGACACCGCACAGATACGCAGTATTTT
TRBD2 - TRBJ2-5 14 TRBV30 CAWSRAGDWKTQYF TGTGCCTGGAGCCGAGCGGGAGATTGGAAGACCCAGTACTTC
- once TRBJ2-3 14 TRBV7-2 CASSLAGGIDTQYF TGTGCCAGCAGCTTAGCTGGGGGGATAGATACGCAGTATTTT
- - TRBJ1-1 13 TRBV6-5 CASQGTMNTEAFF TGTGCCAGTCAGGGGACAATGAACACTGAAGCTTTCTTT